This TCR beta chain was recovered during a study of blood T cell repertoires in COVID-19. Study-level information: Sources were T cells, B-cell-depleted T cells, or PBMCs; the material itself was cDNA or gDNA.

Seattle patients were enrolled during active infection and followed longitudinally. Authors' processing steps: Amplification from reference gene primers served as the basis for estimated nucleated cell counts. Here immunoSEQ multiplex PCR was the method, and the copy in TCRdb shows in-frame clones only, minus some. From that table come the V and J calls and clone size; the DNA was used to work out D and trimming. Among 150,000 to 200,000 clones listed, 80% to 90% were seen once. The CDR3 totals 13 residues. Per the germline V gene, CDR1 is SGHRS and CDR2 is YFSETQ. Trimming left V 1 base short and J 2 bases short, with 7 bases between.

This sequence was found in a woman in her 70s with COVID-19, enrolled during active disease. The chain links TRBV5-1 to TRBJ2-7; weak D call: TRBD2 (5 bases). Material for sequencing was peripheral blood. The CDR3 bases are TGCGCCAGCAGCTTGTCGGGAACCTACGAGCAGTACTTC. Encoded protein: CASSLSGTYEQYF.